A selection of T cell receptor beta chains follows, all from one sample in a study of T cells expressing NK-cell markers. From the 5' RACE reads, TCRdb lists one entry per CDR3 protein and no DNA. The sample data list roughly 390,000 distinct CDR3 sequences. Sequencing input: blood T cells: a sorted CD56 or NKG2C T cell subset, CD4+ or CD8+ T cells, or bulk PBMC T cells (not recorded which). The receptors were gathered from a woman aged 45 to 65 in good health. Each CDR3 is given with its conserved first and last residue.

V gene,J gene,CDR3 length,CDR3 protein
TRBV12-3/TRBV12-4,TRBJ2-7,12,CASGTDSYEQYF
TRBV5-1,TRBJ1-1,13,CASSRGEGTEAFF
TRBV7-8,TRBJ2-2,16,CASSLARTGPTGELFF
TRBV27,TRBJ1-6,14,CASSLRTPSSPLHF
TRBV12-3/TRBV12-4,TRBJ2-7,16,CASSFRPLGVWDEQYF
TRBV6-2/TRBV6-3,TRBJ2-3,17,CASSYSPSGPSTDTQYF
TRBV5-1,TRBJ2-5,17,CASSLDGWGGGQETQYF
TRBV3-1,TRBJ2-5,16,CASRVAGRTLQETQYF
TRBV4-1,TRBJ2-5,17,CASSQDEGLPGGATQYF
TRBV6-2/TRBV6-3,TRBJ2-2,15,CASTTGQGDTGELFF
TRBV5-1,TRBJ2-1,15,CASSTGLVSYNEQFF
TRBV24-1,TRBJ2-1,17,CATSDFPSQGAGHEQFF
TRBV20-1,TRBJ2-3,14,CSASETSGSDTQYF
TRBV20-1,TRBJ2-1,15,CSARGRSGQYNEQFF
TRBV3-1,TRBJ2-1,16,CASSQDRGTGSDEQFF
TRBV18,TRBJ1-1,14,CASSPRGQDTEAFF
TRBV2,TRBJ2-2,14,CASQSGADTGELFF
TRBV12-5,TRBJ1-5,17,CASGLVLGVNSNQPQHF
TRBV5-1,TRBJ1-2,16,CASSSQRRAPGDGYTF
TRBV10-1,TRBJ2-1,15,CASSERAGTYNEQFF
TRBV6-5,TRBJ2-7,16,CASSYERGRTAYEQYF
TRBV7-8,TRBJ2-3,16,CASSLGPSRGTDTQYF
TRBV11-3,TRBJ2-5,13,CASTTSQGETQYF
TRBV20-1,TRBJ2-5,14,CSARGLAGGRAQYF
TRBV20-1,TRBJ2-1,11,CSAIPTLEQFF
TRBV6-2/TRBV6-3,TRBJ1-5,17,CASSHTPKGTSNQPQHF
TRBV6-1,TRBJ1-6,16,CASRPKLGTGDSPLHF
TRBV6-5,TRBJ1-1,13,CASSPDAGTEAFF
TRBV5-1,TRBJ2-3,16,CASSRDRTSGTDTQYF
TRBV6-5,TRBJ1-2,13,CASSYSTVYGYTF
TRBV5-1,TRBJ2-1,16,CASSLGLAGGWNEQFF
TRBV30,TRBJ1-5,14,CAWSDRVLNQPQHF
TRBV27,TRBJ2-7,14,CASSARPYLAEQYF
TRBV5-1,TRBJ2-2,15,CASGPKGAVAGELFF
TRBV7-3,TRBJ2-1,13,CASSLTGDNEQFF
TRBV5-6,TRBJ2-3,13,CASSLKGPDTQYF
TRBV7-8,TRBJ1-5,16,CASSLVGRGGRQPQHF
TRBV19,TRBJ2-2,15,CASSRGGPNTGELFF
TRBV6-4,TRBJ1-2,13,CASSDTGQEPYTF